This T cell receptor (beta chain) is from a study of T cells in women clearing cervical HPV infection. Study-level information: Case blood was drawn when the lesion was first found; control blood after infection became undetectable. HLA type stays a possible confounder, typing being limited.

As to this clone: As yet, its antigen is unknown. The CDR3 end lies 3 residues beyond the end of the read and is filled in from the germline J gene.

Study-level findings and limits: CIN3+ cases had significantly higher TCR richness than controls; evenness did not differ. Cases carried less TRBV6-7 than controls: approximately 0.1% versus 0.16%.

Only in-frame clones appear in the TCRdb table, and some are missing; sequencing was by immunoSEQ multiplex PCR. The repertoire table contains under 35,000 clones. The CDR3 spans 13 residues. Between the trimmed V and J ends, which lost 7 bases and 6 bases, there was a span of 14 bases. Germline CDR1 reads SGHTA; CDR2 reads FQGNSA. The clonotype was recovered from a woman aged 18 to 75 with a cervical HPV16 infection that either progressed to CIN3+ or cleared (not recorded which). Sample: blood buffy coat. V usage is TRBV7-2 and J usage is TRBJ2-3; tentatively, D is TRBD2 (7 bases). The CDR3 bases that were read are TGTGCCAGCACCCAGAGGGGGGGGGATACG. This encodes CASTQRGGDT. The full CDR3 is CASTQRGGDTQYF. Using reference TRBV7-2 and TRBJ2-3 for the parts outside the CDR3, the full variable domain is GAGVSQSPSNKVTEKGKDVELRCDPISGHTALYWYRQSLGQGLEFLIYFQGNSAPDKSGLPSDRFSAERTGGSVSTLTIQRTQQEDSAVYLCASTQRGGDTQYFGPGTRLTVL.